This T cell receptor beta chain was documented in a study of Ad26.COV2.S vaccination and SARS-CoV-2 variants. Whole-study findings and limits: Measures of TCR breadth and depth may have fallen short of total T cell responses.

Per germline, CDR1 MDHEN and CDR2 SYDVKM. Trimming shortened V by 8 bases and J by 3 bases, and 10 bases separated the two germline ends. The CDR3 has 13 amino acids. As for treatment: roughly 18 received Ad26.COV2.S at low or high dose, single or two shots; a few received placebo; per-sample allocation not given. Day 63 after the first vaccine or placebo injection was the time point for sampling. Assay: immunoSEQ multiplex PCR; the TCRdb copy retains only in-frame clones and omits some. The table lists roughly 300,000 clones, roughly 91% of them singletons. Notes on this clone: The antigen is undetermined.

The specimen was peripheral blood, collected in a trial of Ad26.COV2.S vaccine versus placebo. The V call is TRBV28, the J call TRBJ2-2, with D tentatively TRBD2 (5 bases). This clonotype was obtained from a person aged 18-60 years who received the Ad26.COV2.S COVID-19 vaccine or a placebo. This CDR3 is CASAAAYTGELFF. The DNA for the CDR3 is TGTGCCAGCGCAGCGGCCTACACCGGGGAGCTGTTTTTT.